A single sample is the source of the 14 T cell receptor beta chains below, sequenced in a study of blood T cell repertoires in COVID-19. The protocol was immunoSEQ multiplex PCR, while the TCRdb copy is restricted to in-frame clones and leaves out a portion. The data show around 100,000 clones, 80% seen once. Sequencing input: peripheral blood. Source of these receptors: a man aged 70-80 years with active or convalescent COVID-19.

In nucleotides, the CDR3 is TGTGCCAGCTCACCACCGACCGGGCAGGGCTCTGGAAACACCATATATTTT. Translated, it gives CASSPPTGQGSGNTIYF. This chain links TRBV18 with TRBJ1-3, with D perhaps matching TRBD1 (5 bases). The CDR3 runs to 17 residues. V was clipped by 0 bases and J by 0 bases, with 12 bases between them. CDR1 is KGHSH and CDR2 is LQKENI in the germline V gene.

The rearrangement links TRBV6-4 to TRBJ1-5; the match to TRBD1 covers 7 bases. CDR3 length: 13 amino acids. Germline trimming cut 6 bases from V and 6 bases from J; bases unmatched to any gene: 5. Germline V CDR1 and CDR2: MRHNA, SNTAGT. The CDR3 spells CASSSTGFQPQHF. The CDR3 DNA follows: TGTGCCAGCAGCTCGACAGGGTTTCAGCCCCAGCATTTT.

The CDR3 DNA is TGTGCCAGCAGTCGACTAGCGGGAGGGCCGCATGAGCAGTTCTTC. This sequence encodes CASSRLAGGPHEQFF. The chain is built from TRBV6-4 and TRBJ2-1; 14 bases are a match to TRBD2. J gave up 8 bases and V 5 bases, and 5 bases lay outside the gene matches. This CDR3 is 15 amino acids long. The germline V gene has CDR1 MRHNA and CDR2 SNTAGT.

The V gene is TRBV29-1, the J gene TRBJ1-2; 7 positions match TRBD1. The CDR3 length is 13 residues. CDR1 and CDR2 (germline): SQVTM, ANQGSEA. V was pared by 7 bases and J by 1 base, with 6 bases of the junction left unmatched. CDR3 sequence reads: CSASGTDNYGYTF. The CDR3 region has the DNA TGCAGCGCTTCCGGGACAGATAACTATGGCTACACCTTC.

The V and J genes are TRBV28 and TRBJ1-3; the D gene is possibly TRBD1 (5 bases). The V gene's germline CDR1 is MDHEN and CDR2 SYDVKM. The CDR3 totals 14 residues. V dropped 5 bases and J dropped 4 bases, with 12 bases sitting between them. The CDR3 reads CASSGQGRGNTIYF. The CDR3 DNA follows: TGTGCCAGCAGTGGGCAGGGTCGAGGAAACACCATATATTTT.

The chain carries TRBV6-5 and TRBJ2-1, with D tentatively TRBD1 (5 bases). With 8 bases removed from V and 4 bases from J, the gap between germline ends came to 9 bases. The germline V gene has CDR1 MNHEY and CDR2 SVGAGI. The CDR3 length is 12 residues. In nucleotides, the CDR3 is TGTGCCAGCGGGGCGGCGTACAATGAGCAGTTCTTC. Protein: CASGAAYNEQFF.

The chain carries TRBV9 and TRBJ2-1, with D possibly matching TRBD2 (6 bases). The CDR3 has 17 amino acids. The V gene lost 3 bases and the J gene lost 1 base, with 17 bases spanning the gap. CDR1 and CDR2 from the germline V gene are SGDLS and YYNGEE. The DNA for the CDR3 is TGTGCCAGCAGCGGCCGGGACTTCCTACGGTCCTACAATGAGCAGTTCTTC. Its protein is CASSGRDFLRSYNEQFF.

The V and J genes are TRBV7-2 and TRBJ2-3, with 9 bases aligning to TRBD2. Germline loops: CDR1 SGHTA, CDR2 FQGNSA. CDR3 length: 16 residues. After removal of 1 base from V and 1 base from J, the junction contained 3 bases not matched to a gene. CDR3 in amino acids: CASSLVGGGGTDTQYF. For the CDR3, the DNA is TGTGCCAGCAGCTTAGTAGGCGGGGGGGGCACAGATACGCAGTATTTT. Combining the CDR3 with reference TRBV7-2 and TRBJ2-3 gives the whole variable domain GAGVSQSPSNKVTEKGKDVELRCDPISGHTALYWYRQSLGQGLEFLIYFQGNSAPDKSGLPSDRFSAERTGGSVSTLTIQRTQQEDSAVYLCASSLVGGGGTDTQYFGPGTRLTVL.

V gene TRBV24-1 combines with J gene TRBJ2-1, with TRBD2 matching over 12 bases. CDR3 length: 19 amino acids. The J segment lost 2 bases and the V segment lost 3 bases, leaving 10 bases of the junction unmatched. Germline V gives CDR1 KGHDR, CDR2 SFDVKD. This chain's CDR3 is CATSDGLAGGNPTYNEQFF. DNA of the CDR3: TGTGCCACCAGTGATGGGCTAGCGGGGGGGAATCCCACCTACAATGAGCAGTTCTTC.

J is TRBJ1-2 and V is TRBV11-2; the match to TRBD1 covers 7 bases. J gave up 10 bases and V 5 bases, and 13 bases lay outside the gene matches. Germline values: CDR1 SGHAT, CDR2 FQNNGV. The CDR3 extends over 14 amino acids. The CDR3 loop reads CASSRVGQGVVYTF. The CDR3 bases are TGTGCCAGCAGCCGAGTCGGCCAGGGGGTTGTCTACACCTTC.

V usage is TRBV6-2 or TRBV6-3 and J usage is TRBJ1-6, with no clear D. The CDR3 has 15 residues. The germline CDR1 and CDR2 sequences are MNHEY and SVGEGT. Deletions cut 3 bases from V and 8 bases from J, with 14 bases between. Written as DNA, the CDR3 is TGTGCCAGCAGTTATAGGCTGAGGCCCGATTCACCCCTCCACTTT. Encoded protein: CASSYRLRPDSPLHF.

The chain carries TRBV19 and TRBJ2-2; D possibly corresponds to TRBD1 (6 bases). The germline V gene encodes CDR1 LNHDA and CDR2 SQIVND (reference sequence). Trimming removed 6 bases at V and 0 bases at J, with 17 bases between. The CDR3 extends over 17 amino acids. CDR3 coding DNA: TGTGCCAGTAGCTCAAGGGGGATAGCCCCGAACACCGGGGAGCTGTTTTTT. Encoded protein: CASSSRGIAPNTGELFF.

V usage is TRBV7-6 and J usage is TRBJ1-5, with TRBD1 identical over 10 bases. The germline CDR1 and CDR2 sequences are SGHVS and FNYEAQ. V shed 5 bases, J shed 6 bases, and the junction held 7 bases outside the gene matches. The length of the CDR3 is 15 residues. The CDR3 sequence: CASSTGTGVGQPQHF. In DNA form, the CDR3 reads TGTGCCAGCAGCACAGGGACAGGGGTGGGTCAGCCCCAGCATTTT.

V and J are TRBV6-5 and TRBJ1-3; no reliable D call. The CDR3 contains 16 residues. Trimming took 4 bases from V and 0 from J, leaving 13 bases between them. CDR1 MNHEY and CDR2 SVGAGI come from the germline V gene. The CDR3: CASSSMRPSSGNTIYF. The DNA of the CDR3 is TGTGCCAGCAGTTCAATGAGGCCGAGCTCTGGAAACACCATATATTTT.